This paragraph covers one T cell receptor beta chain sequence. Germline CDR1 SEHNR, CDR2 FQNEAQ (reference sequence). V lost 5 bases to trimming and J lost 1 base, with 18 bases between them. This CDR3 comprises 16 residues. Only in-frame clones appear in the TCRdb table, and some are missing; sequencing was by immunoSEQ multiplex PCR. This table has around 300,000 clones, more than 75% appearing once. The data originate from a study of blood T cell repertoires in COVID-19. Whole-study context: COVID-19 samples collected from the United States, Italy and Spain covered acute and convalescent phases.

The clonotype comes from a woman aged 25 to 39 who had recovered from COVID-19. The sequenced sample was peripheral blood. The rearrangement uses TRBV7-9 and TRBJ2-7; D perhaps matches TRBD2 (6 bases). DNA of the CDR3: TGTGCCAGCAGCCCAGTTGTGGGGGGTGCGTCCTACGAGCAGTACTTC. Protein product: CASSPVVGGASYEQYF. Based on the CDR3 plus reference TRBV7-9 and TRBJ2-7, the full variable domain is DTGVSQNPRHKITKRGQNVTFRCDPISEHNRLYWYRQTLGQGPEFLTYFQNEAQLEKSRLLSDRFSAERPKGSFSTLEIQRTEQGDSAMYLCASSPVVGGASYEQYFGPGTRLTVT.